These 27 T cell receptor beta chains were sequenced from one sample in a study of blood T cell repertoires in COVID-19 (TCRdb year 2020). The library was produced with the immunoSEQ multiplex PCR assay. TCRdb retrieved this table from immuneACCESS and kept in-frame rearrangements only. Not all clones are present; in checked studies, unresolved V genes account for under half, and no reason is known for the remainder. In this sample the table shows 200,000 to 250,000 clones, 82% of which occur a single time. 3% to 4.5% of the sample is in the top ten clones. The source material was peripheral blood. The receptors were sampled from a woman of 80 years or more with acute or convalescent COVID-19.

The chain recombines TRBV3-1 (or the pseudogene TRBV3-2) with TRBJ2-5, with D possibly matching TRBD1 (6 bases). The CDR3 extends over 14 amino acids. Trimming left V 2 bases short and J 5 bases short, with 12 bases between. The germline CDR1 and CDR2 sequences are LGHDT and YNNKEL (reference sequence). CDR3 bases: TGTGCCAGCAGCCAAAGGGGGTCCGCGGAGACCCAGTACTTC. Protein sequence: CASSQRGSAETQYF.

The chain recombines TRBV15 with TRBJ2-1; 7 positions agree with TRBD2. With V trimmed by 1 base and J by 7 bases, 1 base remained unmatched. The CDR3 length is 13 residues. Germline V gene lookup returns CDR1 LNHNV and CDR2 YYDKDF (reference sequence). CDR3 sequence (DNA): TGTGCCACCAGCAGAGCCGGGGGGAATGAGCAGTTCTTC. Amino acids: CATSRAGGNEQFF.

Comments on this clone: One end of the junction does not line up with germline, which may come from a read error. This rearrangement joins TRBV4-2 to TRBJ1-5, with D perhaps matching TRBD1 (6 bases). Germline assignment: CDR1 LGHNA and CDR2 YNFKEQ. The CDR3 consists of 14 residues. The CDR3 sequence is CASGQEQGNQPQHF. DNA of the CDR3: TGTGCCAGCGGCCAAGAACAGGGAAATCAGCCCCAGCATTTT.

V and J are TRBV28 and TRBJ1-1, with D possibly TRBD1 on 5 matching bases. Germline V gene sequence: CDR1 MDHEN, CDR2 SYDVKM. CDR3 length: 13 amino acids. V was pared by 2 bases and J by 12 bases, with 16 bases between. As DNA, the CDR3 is TGTGCCAGCAGTTTAGTCGGCCCCGGGGGGACTTTCTTT. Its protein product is CASSLVGPGGTFF.

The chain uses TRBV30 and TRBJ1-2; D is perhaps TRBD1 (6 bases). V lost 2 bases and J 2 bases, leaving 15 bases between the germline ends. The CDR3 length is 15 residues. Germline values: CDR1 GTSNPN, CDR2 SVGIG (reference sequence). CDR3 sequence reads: CAWSPDPGANYGYTF. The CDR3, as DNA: TGTGCCTGGAGTCCGGACCCAGGGGCCAACTATGGCTACACCTTC. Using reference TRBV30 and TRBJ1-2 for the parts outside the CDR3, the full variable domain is SQTIHQWPATLVQPVGSPLSLECTVEGTSNPNLYWYRQAAGRGLQLLFYSVGIGQISSEVPQNLSASRPQDRQFILSSKKLLLSDSGFYLCAWSPDPGANYGYTFGSGTRLTVV.

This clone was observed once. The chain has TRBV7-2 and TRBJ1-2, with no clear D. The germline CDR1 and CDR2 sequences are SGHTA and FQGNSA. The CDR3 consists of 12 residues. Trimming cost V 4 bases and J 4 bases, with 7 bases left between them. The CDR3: CASSSNTYGYTF. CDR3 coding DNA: TGTGCCAGCAGCTCGAACACCTATGGCTACACCTTC.

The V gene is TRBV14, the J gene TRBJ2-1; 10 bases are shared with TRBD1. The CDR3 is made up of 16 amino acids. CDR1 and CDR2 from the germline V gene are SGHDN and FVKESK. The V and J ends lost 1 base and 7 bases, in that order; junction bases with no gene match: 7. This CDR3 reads CASSQGPDRGRNEQFF. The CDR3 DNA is TGTGCCAGCAGCCAAGGGCCCGACAGGGGGCGGAATGAGCAGTTCTTC. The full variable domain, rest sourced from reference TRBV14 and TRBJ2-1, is EAGVTQFPSHSVIEKGQTVTLRCDPISGHDNLYWYRRVMGKEIKFLLHFVKESKQDESGMPNNRFLAERTGGTYSTLKVQPAELEDSGVYFCASSQGPDRGRNEQFFGPGTRLTVL.

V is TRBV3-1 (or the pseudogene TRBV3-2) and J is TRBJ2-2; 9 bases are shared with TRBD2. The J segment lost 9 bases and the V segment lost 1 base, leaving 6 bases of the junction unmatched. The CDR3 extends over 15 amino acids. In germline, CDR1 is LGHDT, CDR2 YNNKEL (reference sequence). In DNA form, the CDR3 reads TGTGCCAGCAGCCAAGTATTAGCGGGGGTACGGGAGCTGTTTTTT. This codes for CASSQVLAGVRELFF.

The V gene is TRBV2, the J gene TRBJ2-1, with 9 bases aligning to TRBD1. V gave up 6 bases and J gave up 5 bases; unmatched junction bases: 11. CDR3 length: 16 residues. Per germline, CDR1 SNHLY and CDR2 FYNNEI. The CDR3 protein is CASSGVGQGRHNEQFF. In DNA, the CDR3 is TGTGCCAGCAGCGGAGTTGGACAGGGGCGGCACAATGAGCAGTTCTTC.

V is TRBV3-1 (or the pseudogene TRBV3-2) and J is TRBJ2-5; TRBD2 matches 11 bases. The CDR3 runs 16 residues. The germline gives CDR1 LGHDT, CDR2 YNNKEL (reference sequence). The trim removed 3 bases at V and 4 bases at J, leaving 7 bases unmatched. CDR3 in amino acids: CASSQIAGGPGETQYF. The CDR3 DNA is TGTGCCAGCAGCCAGATAGCGGGGGGGCCTGGAGAGACCCAGTACTTC.

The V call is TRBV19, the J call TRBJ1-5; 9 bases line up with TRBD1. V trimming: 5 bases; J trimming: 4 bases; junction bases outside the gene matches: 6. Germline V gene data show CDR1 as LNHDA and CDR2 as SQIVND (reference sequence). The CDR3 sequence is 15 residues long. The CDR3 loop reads CASSSGQGTNQPQHF. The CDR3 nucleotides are TGTGCCAGTAGTTCCGGACAGGGGACGAATCAGCCCCAGCATTTT.

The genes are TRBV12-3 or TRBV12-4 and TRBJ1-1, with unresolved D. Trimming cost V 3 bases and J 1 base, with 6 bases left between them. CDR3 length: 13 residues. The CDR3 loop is CASSFPGNTEAFF. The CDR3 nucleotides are TGTGCCAGCAGTTTTCCGGGGAACACTGAAGCTTTCTTT.

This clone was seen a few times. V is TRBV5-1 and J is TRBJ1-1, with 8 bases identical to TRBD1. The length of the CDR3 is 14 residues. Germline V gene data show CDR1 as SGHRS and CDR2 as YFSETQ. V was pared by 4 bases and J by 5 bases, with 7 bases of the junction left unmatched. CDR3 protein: CASSPGTGVTEAFF. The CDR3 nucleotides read TGCGCCAGCAGCCCCGGGACAGGAGTTACTGAAGCTTTCTTT. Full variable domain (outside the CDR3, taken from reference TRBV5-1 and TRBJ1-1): KAGVTQTPRYLIKTRGQQVTLSCSPISGHRSVSWYQQTPGQGLQFLFEYFSETQRNKGNFPGRFSGRQFSNSRSEMNVSTLELGDSALYLCASSPGTGVTEAFFGQGTRLTVV.

CDR3: CASSLDSWRLEQYF. The CDR3 nucleotides are TGTGCCAGCAGCTTAGATTCGTGGCGGCTGGAGCAGTACTTC. The genes are TRBV7-2 and TRBJ2-7; no clear D gene. Trimming shortened V by 1 base and J by 7 bases, and 14 bases separated the two germline ends. Germline values: CDR1 SGHTA, CDR2 FQGNSA. This CDR3 has 14 amino acids.

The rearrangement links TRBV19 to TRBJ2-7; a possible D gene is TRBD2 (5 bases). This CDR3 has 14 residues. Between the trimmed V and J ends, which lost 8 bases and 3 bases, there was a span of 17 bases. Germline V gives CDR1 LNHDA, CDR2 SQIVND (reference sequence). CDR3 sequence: CASGRGGLGYEQYF. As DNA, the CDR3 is TGTGCCAGTGGAAGAGGTGGACTCGGCTACGAGCAGTACTTC.

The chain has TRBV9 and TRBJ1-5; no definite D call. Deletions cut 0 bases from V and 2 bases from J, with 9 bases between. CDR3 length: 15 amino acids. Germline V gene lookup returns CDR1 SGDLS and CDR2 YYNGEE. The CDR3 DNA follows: TGTGCCAGCAGCGTAGGGGCAGAAGGCAATCAGCCCCAGCATTTT. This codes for CASSVGAEGNQPQHF.

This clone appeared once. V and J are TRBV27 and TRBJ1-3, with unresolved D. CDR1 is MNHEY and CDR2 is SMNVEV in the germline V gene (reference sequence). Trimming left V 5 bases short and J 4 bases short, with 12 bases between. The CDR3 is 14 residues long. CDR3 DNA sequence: TGTGCCAGCAGTCGAGGTCGCATAGGAAACACCATATATTTT. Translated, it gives CASSRGRIGNTIYF.

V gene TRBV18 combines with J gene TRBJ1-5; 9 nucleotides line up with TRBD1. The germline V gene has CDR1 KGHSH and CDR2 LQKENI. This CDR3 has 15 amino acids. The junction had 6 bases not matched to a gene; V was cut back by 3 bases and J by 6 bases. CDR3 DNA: TGTGCCAGCTCACCTACAGGGGGCGCGGTTCAGCCCCAGCATTTT. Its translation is CASSPTGGAVQPQHF.

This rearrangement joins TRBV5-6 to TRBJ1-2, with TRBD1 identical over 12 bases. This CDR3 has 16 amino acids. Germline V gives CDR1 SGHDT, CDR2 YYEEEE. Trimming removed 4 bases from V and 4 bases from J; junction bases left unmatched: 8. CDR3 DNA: TGTGCCAGCAGCGGTGGGACAGGGGGCGTCGGCTATGGCTACACCTTC. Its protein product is CASSGGTGGVGYGYTF.

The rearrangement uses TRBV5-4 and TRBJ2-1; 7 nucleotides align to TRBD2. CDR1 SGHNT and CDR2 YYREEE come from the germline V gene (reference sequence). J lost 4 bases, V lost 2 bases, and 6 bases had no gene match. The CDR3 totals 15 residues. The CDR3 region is CASSFFREGYNEQFF. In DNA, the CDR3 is TGTGCCAGCAGCTTTTTCAGGGAGGGGTACAATGAGCAGTTCTTC.

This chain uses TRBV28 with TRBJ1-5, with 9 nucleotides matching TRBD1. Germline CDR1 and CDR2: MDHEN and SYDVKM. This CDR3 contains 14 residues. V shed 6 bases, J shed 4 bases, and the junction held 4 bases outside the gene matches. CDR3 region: CASSGQGRNQPQHF. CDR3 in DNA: TGTGCCAGCAGCGGACAGGGGAGGAATCAGCCCCAGCATTTT.

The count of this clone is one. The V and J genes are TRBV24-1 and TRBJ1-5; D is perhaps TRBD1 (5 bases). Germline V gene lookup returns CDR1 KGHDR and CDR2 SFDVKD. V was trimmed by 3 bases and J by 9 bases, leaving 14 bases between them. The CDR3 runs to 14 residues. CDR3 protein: CATSDGGVLGPQHF. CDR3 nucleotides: TGTGCCACCAGTGATGGGGGGGTGTTAGGGCCCCAGCATTTT.

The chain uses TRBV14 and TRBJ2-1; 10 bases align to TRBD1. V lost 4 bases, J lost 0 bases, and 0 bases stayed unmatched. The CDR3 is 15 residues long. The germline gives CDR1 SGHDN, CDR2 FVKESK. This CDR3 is CASSRDRGSYNEQFF. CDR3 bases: TGTGCCAGCAGCCGGGACAGGGGCTCCTACAATGAGCAGTTCTTC.

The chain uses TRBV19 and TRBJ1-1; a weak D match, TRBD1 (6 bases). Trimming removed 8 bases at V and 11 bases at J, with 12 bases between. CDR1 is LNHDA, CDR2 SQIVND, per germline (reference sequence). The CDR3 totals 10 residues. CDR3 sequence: CASGGDKAFF. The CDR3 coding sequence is TGTGCCAGTGGGGGGGACAAGGCTTTCTTT.

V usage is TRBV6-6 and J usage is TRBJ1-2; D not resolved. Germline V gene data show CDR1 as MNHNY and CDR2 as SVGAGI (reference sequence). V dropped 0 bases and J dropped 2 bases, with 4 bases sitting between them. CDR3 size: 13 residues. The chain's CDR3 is CASSYSENYGYTF. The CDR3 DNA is TGTGCCAGCAGTTACTCAGAGAACTATGGCTACACCTTC.

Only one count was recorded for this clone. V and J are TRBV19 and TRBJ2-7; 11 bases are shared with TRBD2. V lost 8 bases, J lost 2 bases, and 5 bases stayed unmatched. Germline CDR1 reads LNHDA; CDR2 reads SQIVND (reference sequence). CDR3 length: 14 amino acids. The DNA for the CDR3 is TGTGCCAGTGGACCTAGCGGGGGGACCTACGAGCAGTACTTC. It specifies CASGPSGGTYEQYF.

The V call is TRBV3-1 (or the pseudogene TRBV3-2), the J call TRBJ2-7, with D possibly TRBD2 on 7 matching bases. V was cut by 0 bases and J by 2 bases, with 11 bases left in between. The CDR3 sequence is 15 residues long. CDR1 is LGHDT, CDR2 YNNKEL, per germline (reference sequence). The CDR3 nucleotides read TGTGCCAGCAGCCAAGAGGCGGGGGCGACCTACGAGCAGTACTTC. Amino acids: CASSQEAGATYEQYF.